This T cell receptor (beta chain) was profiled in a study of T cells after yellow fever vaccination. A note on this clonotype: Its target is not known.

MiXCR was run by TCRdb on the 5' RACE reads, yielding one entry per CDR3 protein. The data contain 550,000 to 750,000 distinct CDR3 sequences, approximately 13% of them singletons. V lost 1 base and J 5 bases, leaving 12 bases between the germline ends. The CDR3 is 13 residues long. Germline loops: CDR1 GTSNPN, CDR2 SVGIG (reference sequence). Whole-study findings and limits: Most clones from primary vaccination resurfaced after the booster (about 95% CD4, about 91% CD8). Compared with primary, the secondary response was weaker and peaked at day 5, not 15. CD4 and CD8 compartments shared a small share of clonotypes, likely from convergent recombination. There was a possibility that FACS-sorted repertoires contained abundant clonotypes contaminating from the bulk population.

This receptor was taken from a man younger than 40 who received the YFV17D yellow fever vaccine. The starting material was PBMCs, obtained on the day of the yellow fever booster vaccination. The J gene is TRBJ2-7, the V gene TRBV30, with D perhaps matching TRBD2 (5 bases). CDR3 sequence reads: CAWSDGGWHEQYF. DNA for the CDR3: TGTGCCTGGAGTGATGGCGGGTGGCACGAGCAGTACTTC.